The sequence of this T cell receptor (beta chain) was determined in a study of blood T cell repertoires in COVID-19. In the study overall: The United States, Italy and Spain provided the acute and convalescent COVID-19 samples. From T cells, B-cell-depleted T cells, or PBMCs came the material, which was cDNA or gDNA.

Study processing details: By means of reference gene primer amplification, nucleated cell counts were estimated. Measured with immunoSEQ multiplex PCR; TCRdb has only the in-frame clones, and not every one. V and J calls and clone size are copied from that table; D and trimming were computed from the DNA. The data contain some 130,000 clones, nearly 70% of them singletons. Concerning this clone itself: Sequence at one end of the junction differs from germline and may be a read error. Additional DNA sequences in this sample encode the identical CDR3.

The sequence was obtained from a woman between 70 and 85 years old with acute or convalescent COVID-19. Sequenced sample: peripheral blood.

This CDR3 reads CASSLAQYNEQFF. Written as DNA, the CDR3 is TGCGCCAGCAGCCTCGCTCAGTACAATGAGCAGTTCTTC. This sequence joins TRBV16 and TRBJ2-1; D is undetermined. The germline V gene has CDR1 KGHSY and CDR2 FQNENV. The CDR3 has 13 residues. Together with reference TRBV16 and TRBJ2-1, the CDR3 gives the full variable domain: GEEVAQTPKHLVRGEGQKAKLYCAPIKGHSYVFWYQQVLKNEFKFLISFQNENVFDETGMPKERFSAKCLPNSPCSLEIQATKLEDSAVYFCASSLAQYNEQFFGPGTRLTVL.